The 2 T cell receptor beta chains below were found in one sample sequenced in a study of multiple sclerosis patients with progressive multifocal leukoencephalopathy. Stated time point: before natalizumab initiation. The repertoire was sequenced with immunoSEQ multiplex PCR; TCRdb's copy has only in-frame clones and lacks some. The sample records 25,000 to 35,000 clones, nearly 95% being singletons. The source material was PBMCs. The receptors were sampled from a man aged 25-40 years with multiple sclerosis.

The chain is built from TRBV7-2 and TRBJ1-3; D might be TRBD1 (5 bases). This CDR3 is 16 amino acids long. Germline V gene lookup returns CDR1 SGHTA and CDR2 FQGNSA. Between the trimmed V and J ends, which lost 4 bases and 0 bases, there was a span of 13 bases. Written as DNA, the CDR3 is TGTGCCAGCAGCTCAGGGAGGGCCCTCTCTGGAAACACCATATATTTT. Translation gives CASSSGRALSGNTIYF.

The rearrangement links TRBV10-3 to TRBJ2-1; 7 bases line up with TRBD1. J lost 4 bases, V lost 5 bases, and 8 bases had no gene match. Germline loops: CDR1 ENHRY, CDR2 SYGVKD. The CDR3 length is 15 residues. The CDR3 nucleotides read TGTGCCATCAGTAACACAGGGGCGGGTTACAATGAGCAGTTCTTC. Translation: CAISNTGAGYNEQFF.